This T cell receptor beta chain comes out of a study of blood T cell repertoires in COVID-19. Background on the study: COVID-19 samples, acute and convalescent, were from the United States, Italy and Spain. Nucleic acid was either cDNA or gDNA, and it came from T cells, B-cell-depleted T cells, or PBMCs.

Those enrolled in Seattle joined during active infection and were followed longitudinally afterward. Per the germline V gene, CDR1 is ENHRY and CDR2 is SYGVKD. V was pared by 2 bases and J by 3 bases, with 6 bases of the junction left unmatched. The CDR3 has 15 residues. In the original analysis: Using reference gene primer amplification, nucleated cell counts were estimated. Generated by immunoSEQ multiplex PCR, the TCRdb table keeps only in-frame clones and is missing some. That table supplies the V and J calls and clone size; D and trimming were determined from the DNA. The sample shows roughly 250,000 clones, around 82% of them seen only once.

The chain uses TRBV10-3 and TRBJ2-7, with 8 bases that match TRBD1. Material: peripheral blood. The origin of this receptor is a person aged 70 to 85 with COVID-19, enrolled during active disease. CDR3 coding DNA: TGTGCCATCAGTGAGAAGGACAGGGCGGACTACGAGCAGTACTTC. This codes for CAISEKDRADYEQYF.